This T cell receptor beta chain was sequenced in a study of PD-1 blockade in classical Hodgkin lymphoma. Findings of the study overall: Baseline TCR diversity was reportedly lower in newly diagnosed patients than in healthy donors. It was reported as lower still in relapsed/refractory patients. The CD4+ diversity rise by C4D1 was clearest in complete responders.

Germline lookup yields CDR1 SNHLY and CDR2 FYNNEI. The V gene lost 8 bases and the J gene lost 4 bases, with 19 bases spanning the gap. This CDR3 is 15 amino acids long. Sequencing was performed with immunoSEQ multiplex PCR; in TCRdb, only in-frame clones are kept and a portion is missing. The sample includes over 11,000 clones, roughly 78% of them seen just once. Concerning this clone: What it binds is unknown.

Patients all relapsed after autologous stem cell transplantation, and there was variation in brentuximab vedotin exposure. The V gene is TRBV2, the J gene TRBJ2-3; possibly TRBD1 for D (5 bases). The sequence came from a human donor with classical Hodgkin lymphoma. Sequenced material: peripheral blood mononuclear cells (PBMCs), taken before the second cycle of nivolumab. Written as DNA, the CDR3 is TGTGCCAGCGACCTGGGGCACCTAAATCCAGATACGCAGTATTTT. Translated, it gives CASDLGHLNPDTQYF.